This T cell receptor beta chain came from a study of cytomegalovirus exposure and HLA in healthy donors. Whole-study context: The Caucasian-associated ancestry cluster contained about four fifths of the approximately 400 genotyped donors.

The V and J ends lost 2 bases and 4 bases respectively, with 15 bases between them. The CDR3 consists of 16 residues. The V gene's germline CDR1 is SEHNR and CDR2 FQNEAQ (reference sequence). Primers for the PCR totalled 60 Vbeta and 13 Jbeta. Repertoires were generated with immunoSEQ multiplex PCR, while TCRdb's copy carries only in-frame clones and drops some. The table has some 190,000 clones, 74% seen once. Source material: PBMCs. The TCR sequence derives from a woman younger than 45 in good health and CMV-seropositive. This rearrangement joins TRBV7-9 to TRBJ1-3; weak D call: TRBD1 (5 bases). The CDR3 sequence: CASSLRGRPLGNTIYF. The CDR3 region has the DNA TGTGCCAGCAGCTTAAGGGGCCGGCCTCTGGGAAACACCATATATTTT.